This T cell receptor (beta chain) was sequenced in a study of Graves' ophthalmopathy and Graves' hyperthyroidism listed by TCRdb under 2018. Regarding the complete study: Hyperthyroidism was defined as stable when no progression to ophthalmopathy occurred within 18 months of follow-up. Once sampling was done, hyperthyroidism patients were given methimazole at a starting dose of 30 mg daily, while ophthalmopathy patients were given high-dose intravenous methylprednisolone. In six hyperthyroidism patients, the T-cell repertoire of thyroid tissue was compared with the T-cell repertoire of blood. TCR beta repertoire signatures were used to distinguish Graves' ophthalmopathy from Graves' hyperthyroidism and to predict progression to ophthalmopathy. The independent validation cohort included under 20 hyperthyroidism patients plus 17 patients who later progressed from hyperthyroidism to ophthalmopathy. In total, around 130 blood samples were TCR-sequenced: some 43 ophthalmopathy, approximately 75 hyperthyroidism and some 17 hyperthyroidism-to-ophthalmopathy patients. To explore V-J signatures that separate ophthalmopathy from hyperthyroidism, a discovery set of 95 to 100 patients was enrolled, consisting of about 43 with ophthalmopathy and around 57 with stable hyperthyroidism.

Hyperthyroidism patients were newly diagnosed, with disease duration under 2 months, and aged 18 to 65 years. Patients were excluded if they had other autoimmune diseases, uncontrolled infections, pregnancy or lactation. Diagnosis relied on clinical symptoms, serum thyroxine, TRAb, thyroid ultrasound and orbital computed tomography. Total RNA was extracted with Trizol reagent and quality-checked on an Agilent 2100 Bioanalyzer. The study at large found these results: Most expanded thyroid clonotypes with a frequency above 0.001 also appeared in blood, which suggests that blood repertoires may reflect the immune response in the thyroid. In validation, the model predicted ophthalmopathy progression with over 60% sensitivity and roughly 72% specificity; 12 predicted patients were CT-confirmed with GO in a median of approximately 6.5 months. No statistical method was used to predetermine the sample size, and group allocation was not hidden from the investigators. Ophthalmopathy was separated from stable hyperthyroidism by the 13-signature model with around 88% sensitivity and 81% to 83% specificity in cross-validation and with 80%/75% in the test set.

This clonotype was observed at least ten times. What antigen it recognizes has not been identified. No much larger clonotype is one base removed from it; base qualities were not supplied. CDR1 is given as MGHRA and CDR2 as YSYEKL, both from the germline V gene. Trimming removed 0 bases from V and 5 bases from J, leaving 13 bases between the germline ends. Reading from cysteine to phenylalanine, the CDR3 counts 16 amino acids. Solely the CDR3 DNA is kept, with 48 bases framed from the first base. TCR beta CDR3 regions were amplified from RNA transcripts for repertoire sequencing. The first round of RT-PCR was done with HTBI primers and the Qiagen OneStep RT-PCR kit, and was followed by a second round of multiplex PCR, then size selection and purification. Libraries were sequenced paired-end with 100 bp reads on an Illumina HiSeq2000. The original methods were these. Reads were processed with SOAPnuke, discarding reads with adapters, uncalled bases, mean Phred below 15, or no exact constant-primer or identifier match. COPE v1.2.5 was used to merge the high-quality paired reads. Clonotypes were defined as unique nucleotide sequences and were aligned to IMGT TRB V, D and J references using MiTCR v1.1. Analysis was restricted to V-J combinations with a frequency above 0.0001, which covered roughly 99% of repertoires. For each V-J combination, a TCR clonal expansion and chaos score was defined as the ratio of F50 clonal expansion to chaos observed in the TCRdist matrix. Welch's t-statistics and random forest were used to reduce features to approximately 13 V-J combinations, which were fed into a naive Bayes classifier. Thyroid-blood repertoire similarity was quantified with the Morisita-Horn index. Starting from the raw public reads, TCRdb applied fastp trimming at Q25, assembled clones with MiXCR and retained in-frame beta chains. Each entry is one CDR3 protein sequence, shown with its most common DNA and genes. These V and J calls derive from TCRdb rather than the authors' analysis. In this sample the table shows over a million distinct CDR3 sequences, roughly 35% of which occur a single time. The top ten clonotypes cover around 10% of the sample.

This sequence uses TRBV4-1 and TRBJ1-4; the D region possibly corresponds to TRBD1 (6 bases align). This receptor was taken from an adult man with Graves' hyperthyroidism. Sequenced: peripheral blood or thyroid tissue (not recorded which). The CDR3 is CASSQDVDSPNEKLFF. The sequenced DNA: TGCGCCAGCAGCCAAGATGTGGACAGCCCCAATGAAAAACTGTTTTTT.